These T cell receptor beta chains were read from a single sample in a study of shared clonotypes between healthy human individuals. This table comes from immunoSEQ multiplex PCR, and its TCRdb copy is limited to in-frame clones, with some not included. The data show roughly 640,000 clones, approximately 74% seen once. The sample comprised memory CD4+ T cells sorted from blood. The receptors here all came from a woman in her 30s in good health. The CDR3 runs from the conserved cysteine through the conserved F or W. The order of the fields is V gene, clone size, J gene, D gene, CDR3 protein, CDR3 DNA. A D gene is named only where the DNA matches it firmly. Part of the rows lack a size; the others show once, few, many or a class for expanded clones.

TRBV4-2	-	TRBJ2-7	TRBD2	CASSSVTSGLSYEQYF	TGTGCCAGCAGCTCAGTAACTAGCGGCCTTTCCTACGAGCAGTACTTC
TRBV7-2	-	TRBJ2-5	-	CASSPVLGVQETQYF	TGTGCCAGCAGCCCGGTTTTGGGGGTTCAAGAGACCCAGTACTTC
TRBV28	-	TRBJ1-5	-	CASRNSNQPQHF	TGTGCCAGCAGAAATAGCAATCAGCCCCAGCATTTT
TRBV27	-	TRBJ2-2	TRBD2	CASRFGRTNTGELFF	TGTGCCAGCAGATTCGGGAGGACCAACACCGGGGAGCTGTTTTTT
TRBV27	-	TRBJ2-3	TRBD2	CASRTSDRTDTQYF	TGTGCCAGCCGGACTAGCGACCGCACAGATACGCAGTATTTT
TRBV6-6	once	TRBJ2-7	-	CASIRGSGEYEQYF	TGTGCCAGCATCCGGGGGAGTGGAGAGTACGAGCAGTACTTC
TRBV28	-	TRBJ1-2	-	CASSLTAHGSYGYTF	TGTGCCAGCAGTTTAACAGCTCATGGATCCTATGGCTACACCTTC
TRBV10-2	-	TRBJ2-2	TRBD1	CASMGGQVNTGELFF	TGCGCCAGCATGGGGGGACAGGTGAACACCGGGGAGCTGTTTTTT
TRBV5-1	-	TRBJ2-7	TRBD2	CASSLYLAGGSSYEQYF	TGCGCCAGCAGCTTGTACCTAGCGGGAGGTAGCTCCTACGAGCAGTACTTC
TRBV6-1	many	TRBJ1-1	-	CASKTQPDRAEAFF	TGTGCCAGCAAAACCCAGCCAGACCGGGCAGAAGCTTTCTTT
TRBV10-3	few	TRBJ2-2	-	CAISEGRSNTGELFF	TGTGCCATCAGTGAGGGTCGTTCGAACACCGGGGAGCTGTTTTTT
TRBV7-2	few	TRBJ2-1	TRBD1	CASSLDSGTGGYNEQFF	TGTGCCAGCAGCTTAGATTCAGGGACAGGGGGCTACAATGAGCAGTTCTTC
TRBV5-4	-	TRBJ1-2	-	CASSLAANYGYTF	TGTGCCAGCAGCCTCGCCGCTAACTATGGCTACACCTTC
TRBV27	few	TRBJ2-7	TRBD2	CASSTSGRGTYEQYF	TGTGCCAGCAGTACCAGCGGGAGGGGGACCTACGAGCAGTACTTC
TRBV10-1	few	TRBJ2-3	-	CASSHDRRGSTDTQYF	TGCGCCAGCAGTCATGACCGACGAGGTAGCACAGATACGCAGTATTTT
TRBV4-2	-	TRBJ2-5	TRBD2	CASSHETSGQETQYF	TGTGCCAGCAGCCATGAAACTAGCGGCCAAGAGACCCAGTACTTC
TRBV5-1	once	TRBJ2-2	TRBD2	CASSDGGLAATGELFF	TGCGCCAGCAGTGATGGAGGACTAGCTGCCACCGGGGAGCTGTTTTTT
TRBV19	many	TRBJ2-4	TRBD2	CASSTGTSGWDIQYF	TGTGCCAGTAGCACCGGGACTAGCGGGTGGGACATTCAGTACTTC
TRBV4-1	-	TRBJ2-5	-	CASSQVAVTVETQYF	TGCGCCAGCAGCCAAGTTGCCGTAACCGTGGAGACCCAGTACTTC
TRBV30	few	TRBJ2-2	TRBD1	CAWSEDRVAGELFF	TGTGCCTGGAGCGAGGACAGGGTAGCCGGGGAGCTGTTTTTT
TRBV28	-	TRBJ1-2	TRBD1	CASSSLRTGFYGYTF	TGTGCCAGCAGTTCCCTTCGGACAGGTTTTTATGGCTACACCTTC
TRBV30	few	TRBJ1-4	-	CALENNRGHEKLFF	TGTGCCCTGGAGAACAATAGGGGCCATGAAAAACTGTTTTTT
TRBV5-4	-	TRBJ2-7	TRBD2	CASSSRLAGGLTYEQYF	TGTGCCAGCAGCTCCCGACTAGCGGGAGGCCTGACCTACGAGCAGTACTTC
TRBV11-3	-	TRBJ2-3	-	CASSLGTVGTQYF	TGTGCCAGCAGCTTAGGGACGGTAGGCACGCAGTATTTT
TRBV6-1	few	TRBJ1-5	TRBD1	CASSRTGDLYQPQHF	TGTGCCAGCAGCCGCACAGGGGACCTTTATCAGCCCCAGCATTTT